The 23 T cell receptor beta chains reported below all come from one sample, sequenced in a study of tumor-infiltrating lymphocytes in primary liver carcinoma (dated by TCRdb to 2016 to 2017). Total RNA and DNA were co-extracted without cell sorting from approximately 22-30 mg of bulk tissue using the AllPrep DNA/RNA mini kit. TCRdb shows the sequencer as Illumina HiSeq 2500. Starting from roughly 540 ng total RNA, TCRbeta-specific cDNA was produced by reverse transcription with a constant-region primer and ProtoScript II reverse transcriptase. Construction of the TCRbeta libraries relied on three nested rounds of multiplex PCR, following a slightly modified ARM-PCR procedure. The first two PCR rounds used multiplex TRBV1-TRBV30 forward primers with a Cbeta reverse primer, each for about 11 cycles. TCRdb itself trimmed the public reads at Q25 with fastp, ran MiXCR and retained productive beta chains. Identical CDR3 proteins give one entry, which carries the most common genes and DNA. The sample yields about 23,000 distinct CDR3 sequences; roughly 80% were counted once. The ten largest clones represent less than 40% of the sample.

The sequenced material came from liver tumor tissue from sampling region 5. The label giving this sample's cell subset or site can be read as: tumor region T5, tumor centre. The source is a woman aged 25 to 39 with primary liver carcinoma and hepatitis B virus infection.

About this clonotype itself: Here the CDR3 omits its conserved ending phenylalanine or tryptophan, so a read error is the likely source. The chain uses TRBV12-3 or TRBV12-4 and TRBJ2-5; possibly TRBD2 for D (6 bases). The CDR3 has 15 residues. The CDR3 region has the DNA TGTGCCAGCAGCACCTACCACGGGAGCGAAGAGAGCCAGTACTTA. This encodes CASSTYHGSEESQYL.

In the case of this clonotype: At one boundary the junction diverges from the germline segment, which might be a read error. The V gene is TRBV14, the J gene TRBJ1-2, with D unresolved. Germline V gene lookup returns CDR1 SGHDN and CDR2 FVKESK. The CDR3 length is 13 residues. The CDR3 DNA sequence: TGTGCCTGTAGCCATCCCCAGCTGGGTGGCTACACATTC. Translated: CACSHPQLGGYTF.

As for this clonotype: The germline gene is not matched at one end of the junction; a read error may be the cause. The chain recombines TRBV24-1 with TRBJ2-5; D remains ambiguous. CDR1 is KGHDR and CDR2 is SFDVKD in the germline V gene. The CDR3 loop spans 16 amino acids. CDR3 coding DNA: TGTGCCACCAGTGATTTTGGGTCGAGCACACAAGACACCCAGTACTTC. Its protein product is CATSDFGSSTQDTQYF.

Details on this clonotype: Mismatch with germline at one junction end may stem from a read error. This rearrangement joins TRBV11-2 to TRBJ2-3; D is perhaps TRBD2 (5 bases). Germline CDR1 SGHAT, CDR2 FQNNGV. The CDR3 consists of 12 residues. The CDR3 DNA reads TGTGCCAGCAGCCCCCTCGAGGGTACGCAATATTTT. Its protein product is CASSPLEGTQYF.

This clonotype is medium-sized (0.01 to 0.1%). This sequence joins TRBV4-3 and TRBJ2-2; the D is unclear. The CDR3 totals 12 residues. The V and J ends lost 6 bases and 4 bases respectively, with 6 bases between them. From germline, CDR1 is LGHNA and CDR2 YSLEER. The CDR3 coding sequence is TGCGCCAGCAGACTTGGCACCGGGGAGCTGTTTTTT. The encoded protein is CASRLGTGELFF.

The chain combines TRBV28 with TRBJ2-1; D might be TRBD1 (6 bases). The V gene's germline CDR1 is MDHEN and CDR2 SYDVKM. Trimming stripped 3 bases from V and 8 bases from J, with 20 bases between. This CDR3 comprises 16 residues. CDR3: CASSFQVAIGGYEQFF. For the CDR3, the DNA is TGTGCCAGCAGTTTCCAGGTAGCGATAGGGGGTTATGAGCAGTTCTTC.

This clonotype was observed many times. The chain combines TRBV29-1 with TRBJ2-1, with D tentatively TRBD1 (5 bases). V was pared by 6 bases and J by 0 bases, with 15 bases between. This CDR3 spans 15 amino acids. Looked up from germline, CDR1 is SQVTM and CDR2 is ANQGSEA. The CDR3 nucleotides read TGCAGCGTGGGGCCTCCTTCCAGCTCCTACAATGAGCAGTTCTTC. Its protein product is CSVGPPSSSYNEQFF.

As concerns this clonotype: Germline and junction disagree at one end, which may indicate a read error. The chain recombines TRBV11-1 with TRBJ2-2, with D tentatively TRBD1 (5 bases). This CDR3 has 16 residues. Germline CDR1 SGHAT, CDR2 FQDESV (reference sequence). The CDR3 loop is CTSSRVMVEVSGELFF. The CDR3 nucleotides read TGTACCAGCAGCAGGGTTATGGTGGAAGTGTCCGGGGAGCTGTTTTTT. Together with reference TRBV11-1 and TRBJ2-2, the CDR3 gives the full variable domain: EAEVAQSPRYKITEKSQAVAFWCDPISGHATLYWYRQILGQGPELLVQFQDESVVDDSQLPKDRFSAERLKGVDSTLKIQPAELGDSAMYLCTSSRVMVEVSGELFFGEGSRLTVL.

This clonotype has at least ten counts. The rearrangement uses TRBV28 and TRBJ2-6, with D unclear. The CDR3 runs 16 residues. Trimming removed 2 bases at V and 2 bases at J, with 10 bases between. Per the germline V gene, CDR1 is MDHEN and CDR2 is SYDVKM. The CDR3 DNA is TGTGCCAGCAGTTTACACAGTCCCCCTGGGGCCAACGTCCTGACTTTC. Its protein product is CASSLHSPPGANVLTF.

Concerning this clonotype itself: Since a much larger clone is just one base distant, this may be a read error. The DNA for the CDR3 is TGTACCAGCAGCCCGGGTCCCTTGGACGGGGAGCTGTTTTTT. This translates into CTSSPGPLDGELFF. The chain is built from TRBV7-3 and TRBJ2-2; D is uncertain. Looked up from germline, CDR1 is SGHTA and CDR2 is FQGTGA. The CDR3 covers 14 residues.

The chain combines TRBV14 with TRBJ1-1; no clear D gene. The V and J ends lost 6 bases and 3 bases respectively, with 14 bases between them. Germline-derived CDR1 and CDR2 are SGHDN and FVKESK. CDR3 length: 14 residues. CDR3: CASSPPGMDTEAFF. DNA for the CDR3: TGTGCCAGCAGTCCCCCCGGCATGGACACTGAAGCTTTCTTT.

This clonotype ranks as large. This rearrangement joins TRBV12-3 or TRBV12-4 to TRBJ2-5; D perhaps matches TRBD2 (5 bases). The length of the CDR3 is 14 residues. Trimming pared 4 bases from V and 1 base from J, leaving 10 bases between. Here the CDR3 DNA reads TGTGCCAGCAGTTACCCGGACTCCCAAGAGACCCAGTACTTC. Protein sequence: CASSYPDSQETQYF.

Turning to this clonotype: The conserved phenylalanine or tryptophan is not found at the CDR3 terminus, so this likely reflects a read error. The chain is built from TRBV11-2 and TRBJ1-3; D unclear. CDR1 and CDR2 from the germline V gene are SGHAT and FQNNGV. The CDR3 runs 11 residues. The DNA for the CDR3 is TGTGCCAGCAGCTTGGGAAACATCATATATCCT. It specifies CASSLGNIIYP.

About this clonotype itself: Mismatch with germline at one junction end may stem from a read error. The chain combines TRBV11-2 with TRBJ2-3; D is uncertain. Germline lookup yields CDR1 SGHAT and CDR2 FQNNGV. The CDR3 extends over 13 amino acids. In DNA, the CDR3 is TGTGCTAGCAGCTTAGTGGTCTCCGATACGCAGTATTTT. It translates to CASSLVVSDTQYF.

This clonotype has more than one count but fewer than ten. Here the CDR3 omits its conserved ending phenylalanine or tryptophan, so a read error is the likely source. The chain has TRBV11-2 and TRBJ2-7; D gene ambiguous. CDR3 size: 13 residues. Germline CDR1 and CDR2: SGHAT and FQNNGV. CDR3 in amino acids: CASSPSSTGEQYY. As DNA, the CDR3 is TGCGCCAGCAGCCCCTCGAGTACGGGCGAGCAGTACTAC.

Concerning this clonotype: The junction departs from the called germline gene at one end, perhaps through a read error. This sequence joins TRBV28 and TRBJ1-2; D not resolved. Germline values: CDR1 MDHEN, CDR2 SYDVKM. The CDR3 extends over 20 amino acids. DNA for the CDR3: TGTGCCAGCTCCACGGGCAGACCAGTTCCCCATCAGCACACTAACTATGGCTACACATTC. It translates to CASSTGRPVPHQHTNYGYTF.

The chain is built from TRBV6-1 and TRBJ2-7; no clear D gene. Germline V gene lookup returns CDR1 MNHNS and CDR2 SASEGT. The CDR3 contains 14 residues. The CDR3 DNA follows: TGTGGCGGCAGTGATTCACATTCTGGATCTGAGCAGTACTTC. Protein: CGGSDSHSGSEQYF.

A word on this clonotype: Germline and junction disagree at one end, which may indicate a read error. The CDR3 here is CASGLVALGSLLHF. As DNA, the CDR3 is TGTGCCAGCGGCTTGGTAGCACTGGGGTCACTCCTCCACTTT. The chain joins TRBV5-6 to TRBJ1-6; D is unresolved. The germline V gene has CDR1 SGHDT and CDR2 YYEEEE. This CDR3 region has 14 residues.

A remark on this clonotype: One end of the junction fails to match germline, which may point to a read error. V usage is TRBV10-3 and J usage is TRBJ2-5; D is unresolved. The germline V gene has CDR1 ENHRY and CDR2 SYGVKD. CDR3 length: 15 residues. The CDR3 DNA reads TGTGCTATCAGTGAGTCGGCCACCAGACAAGAGACCCGATACTTC. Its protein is CAISESATRQETRYF.

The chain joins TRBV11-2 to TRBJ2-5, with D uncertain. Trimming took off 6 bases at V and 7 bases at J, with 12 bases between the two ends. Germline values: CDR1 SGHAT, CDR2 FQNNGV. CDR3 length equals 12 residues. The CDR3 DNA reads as TGTGCCAGCAGTTTAAGGTTAGTGACCCAGTACTTC. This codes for CASSLRLVTQYF. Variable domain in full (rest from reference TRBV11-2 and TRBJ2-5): EAGVAQSPRYKIIEKRQSVAFWCNPISGHATLYWYQQILGQGPKLLIQFQNNGVVDDSQLPKDRFSAERLKGVDSTLKIQPAKLEDSAVYLCASSLRLVTQYFGPGTRLLVL.

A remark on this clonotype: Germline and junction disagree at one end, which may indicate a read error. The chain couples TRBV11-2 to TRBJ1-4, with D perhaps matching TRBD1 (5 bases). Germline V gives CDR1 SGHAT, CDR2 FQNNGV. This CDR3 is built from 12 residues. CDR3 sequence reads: CASSHWGGKLVF. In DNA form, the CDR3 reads TGTGCCAGCAGCCACTGGGGGGGAAAACTTGTTTTT.

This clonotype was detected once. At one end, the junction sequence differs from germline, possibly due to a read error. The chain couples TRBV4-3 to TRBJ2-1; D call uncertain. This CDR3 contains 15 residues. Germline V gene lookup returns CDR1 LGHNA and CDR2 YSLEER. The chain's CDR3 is CTSSQVLYYSNEQFF. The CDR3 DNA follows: TGCACCAGCAGCCAAGTCCTATATTATTCCAATGAGCAGTTCTTC.

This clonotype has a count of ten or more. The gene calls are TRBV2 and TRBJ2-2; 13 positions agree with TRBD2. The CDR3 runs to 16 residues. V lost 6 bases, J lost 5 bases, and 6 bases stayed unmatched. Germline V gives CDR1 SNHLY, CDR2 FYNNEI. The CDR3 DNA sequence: TGTGCCAGCAGGAGGGGACTAGCGGGAAATACCGGGGAGCTGTTTTTT. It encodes CASRRGLAGNTGELFF.